This T cell receptor beta chain was sequenced for a study of T cell changes during pregnancy in multiple sclerosis. The repertoire was sequenced with immunoSEQ multiplex PCR; TCRdb's copy has only in-frame clones and lacks some. The sample has about 66,000 clones, 91% seen once; the top ten hold approximately 5%. The source is a female donor with multiple sclerosis, enrolled in a pregnancy study. This material consisted of CD8+ T cells from peripheral blood mononuclear cells, taken before pregnancy.

The CDR3 nucleotides are TGTGCCAGCAGCCCTCACCGGGACCAATTTCGGGGGGCCGGGGAGCTGTTTTTT. As protein: CASSPHRDQFRGAGELFF. This rearrangement joins TRBV7-3 to TRBJ2-2; 7 bases align to TRBD2. Trimming removed 5 bases from V and 6 bases from J; junction bases left unmatched: 18. CDR1 is SGHTA and CDR2 is FQGTGA in the germline V gene. The CDR3 consists of 18 residues.